This TCR beta chain appears in the sequencing data of a study of blood T cells in healthy people across ages. Whenever a sample was processed, at least 6 million PBMCs were isolated. CDR3 length: 13 residues. Germline CDR1 MNHEY, CDR2 SVGEGT. A J-beta primer mix and a sample-barcoded 5' primer were used in a second PCR of about 7 to 12 cycles. Template switching added a 12-random-nucleotide identifier to every cDNA molecule. TCRdb called the 5' RACE reads again in MiXCR, with one record for every CDR3 protein. The sample contains some 1.5 million distinct CDR3 sequences, about 45% of which appear only once.

The TCR originated in a woman aged 18-35 years in good health. The chain joins TRBV6-2 or TRBV6-3 to TRBJ2-5; no firm D call. The J call may not be correct, given that the DNA end is closer to TRBJ2-7. The sample taken for sequencing was blood. Written as DNA, the CDR3 is TGTGCCAGCACCCTGCGACTGGGTGGCGAGCAGTACTTC. Protein sequence: CASTLRLGGEQYF.